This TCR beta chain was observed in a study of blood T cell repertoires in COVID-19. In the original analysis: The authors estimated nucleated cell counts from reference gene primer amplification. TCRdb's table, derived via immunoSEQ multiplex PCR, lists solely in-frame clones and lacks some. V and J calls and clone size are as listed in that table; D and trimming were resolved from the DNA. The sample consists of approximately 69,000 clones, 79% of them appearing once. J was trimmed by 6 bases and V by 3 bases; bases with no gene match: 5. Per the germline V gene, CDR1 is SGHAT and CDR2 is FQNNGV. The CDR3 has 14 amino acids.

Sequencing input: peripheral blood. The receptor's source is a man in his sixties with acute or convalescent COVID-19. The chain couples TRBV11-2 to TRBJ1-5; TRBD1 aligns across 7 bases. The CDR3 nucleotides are TGTGCCAGCAGCTTTGACAGGGTGAGTCAGCCCCAGCATTTT. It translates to CASSFDRVSQPQHF.